This passage covers 8 T cell receptor beta chains from one sample sequenced in a study of blood T cells in healthy people across ages (dated by TCRdb to about 2015). Libraries were made using 5' RACE. These reads were obtained on an Illumina HiSeq 2500. A second 7 to 11 cycle PCR used a sample-barcoded 5' primer and a J-beta primer mix. TCRdb applied fastp at Q25 and MiXCR to the public reads, then kept only in-frame beta chains. Duplicate CDR3 protein sequences are folded into a single record with the most common DNA and genes. The sample table shows roughly 2 million distinct CDR3 sequences, and around 50% are seen once. The top ten hold over 2% of the sample. The sequenced sample consisted of blood. The receptors here all came from a woman aged 40-49 years in good health.

This clonotype has only a few counts. This chain links TRBV7-8 with TRBJ1-2; the D gene is possibly TRBD1 (6 bases). CDR1 and CDR2 (germline): SGHVS, FQNEAQ. The CDR3 runs 13 residues. V lost 5 bases, J lost 1 base, and 8 bases lay in between. The DNA for the CDR3 is TGTGCCAGCAGCGCCAGGGGTAACTATGGCTACACCTTC. It codes for CASSARGNYGYTF.

This clonotype was seen only a few times. V gene TRBV27 combines with J gene TRBJ2-1; D possibly uses TRBD1 or TRBD2 (5 bases each). V was trimmed by 5 bases and J by 4 bases, leaving 18 bases between them. CDR1 is MNHEY, CDR2 SMNVEV, per germline (reference sequence). The CDR3 extends over 16 amino acids. The CDR3 loop reads CASSSRTGRFYNEQFF. The CDR3 coding sequence is TGTGCCAGCAGTAGCAGGACGGGGCGATTTTACAATGAGCAGTTCTTC.

The CDR3 DNA follows: TGTGCCAGCAGCGACCCGTTAACAGGGAGGCAAGGAGCTAACTATGGCTACACCTTC. Translation gives CASSDPLTGRQGANYGYTF. The rearrangement links TRBV2 to TRBJ1-2; D might be TRBD1 (6 bases). V was pared by 6 bases and J by 0 bases, with 26 bases between. This CDR3 is built from 19 residues. Germline V gives CDR1 SNHLY, CDR2 FYNNEI. Combining the CDR3 with reference TRBV2 and TRBJ1-2 gives the whole variable domain EPEVTQTPSHQVTQMGQEVILRCVPISNHLYFYWYRQILGQKVEFLVSFYNNEISEKSEIFDDQFSVERPDGSNFTLKIRSTKLEDSAMYFCASSDPLTGRQGANYGYTFGSGTRLTVV.

The rearrangement links TRBV6-1 to TRBJ2-7; no clear D gene. This CDR3 region has 10 residues. Trimming removed 2 bases from V and 6 bases from J, with 2 bases in between. CDR1 and CDR2 (germline): MNHNS, SASEGT. The CDR3 reads CASSEPEQYF. For the CDR3, the DNA is TGTGCCAGCAGTGAACCCGAGCAGTACTTC.

The genes are TRBV7-9 and TRBJ2-3; no clear D. Trimming removed 5 bases at V and 5 bases at J, with 17 bases between. The CDR3 has 15 residues. The V gene's germline CDR1 is SEHNR and CDR2 FQNEAQ (reference sequence). The CDR3 protein is CASSNARSARDTQYF. CDR3 sequence (DNA): TGTGCCAGCAGCAACGCTCGGAGCGCCAGAGATACGCAGTATTTT.

On this clonotype: A read error may produce the germline difference seen at one junction end. The rearrangement uses TRBV6-5 and TRBJ2-7, with D perhaps TRBD1 or TRBD2 (6 bases each). The DNA end lines up better with TRBJ2-5; the J call may be wrong. Germline lookup yields CDR1 MNHEY and CDR2 SVGAGI. The CDR3 has 14 residues. The CDR3 reads CASGYLGGGETQYF. The CDR3 nucleotides are TGTGCCAGCGGTTACTTAGGGGGAGGCGAGACCCAGTACTTC.

CDR3 loop: CASSLELTVKEQYF. CDR3 DNA sequence: TGCGCCAGCAGCTTGGAATTAACGGTCAAGGAGCAGTACTTC. The chain employs TRBV5-1 and TRBJ2-5; D gene unclear. The CDR3 has 14 amino acids. V lost 0 bases, J lost 11 bases, and 17 bases lay in between. Germline CDR1 is SGHRS and CDR2 is YFSETQ.

The J gene is TRBJ2-7, the V gene TRBV7-9, with 7 bases matching TRBD2. Trimming cost V 1 base and J 3 bases; bases outside gene matches: 15. The CDR3 length is 18 residues. Germline V CDR1 and CDR2: SEHNR, FQNEAQ (reference sequence). The CDR3 DNA is TGTGCCAGCAGCTTAGGAAAGGGAGGGCAGGGTGGTGACTACGAGCAGTACTTC. It encodes CASSLGKGGQGGDYEQYF.